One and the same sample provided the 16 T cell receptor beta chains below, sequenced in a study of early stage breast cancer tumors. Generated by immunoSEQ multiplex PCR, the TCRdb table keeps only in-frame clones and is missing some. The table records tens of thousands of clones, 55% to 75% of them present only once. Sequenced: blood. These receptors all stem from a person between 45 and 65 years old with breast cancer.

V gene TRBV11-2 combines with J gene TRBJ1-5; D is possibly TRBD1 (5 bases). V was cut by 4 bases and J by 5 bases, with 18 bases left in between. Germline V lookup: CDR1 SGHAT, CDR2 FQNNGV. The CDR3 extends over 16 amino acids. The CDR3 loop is CASSSRGRGKDQPQHF. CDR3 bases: TGTGCCAGCAGCTCACGGGGCCGAGGGAAGGATCAGCCCCAGCATTTT.

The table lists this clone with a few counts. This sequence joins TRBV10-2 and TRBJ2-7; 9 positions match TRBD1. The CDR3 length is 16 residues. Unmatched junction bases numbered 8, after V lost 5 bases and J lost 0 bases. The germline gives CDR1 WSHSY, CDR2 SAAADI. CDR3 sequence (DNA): TGCGCCAGCAGTAGAGGACAGGGGACCAGCTCCTACGAGCAGTACTTC. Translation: CASSRGQGTSSYEQYF.

The CDR3 is CAWSGTIPETQYF. The CDR3 DNA sequence: TGTGCCTGGAGTGGTACAATTCCAGAGACCCAGTACTTC. This rearrangement joins TRBV30 to TRBJ2-5, with D unclear. This CDR3 is built from 13 residues. The V end lost 1 base, the J end lost 4 bases, and 10 bases lay between the germline ends. From germline, CDR1 is GTSNPN and CDR2 SVGIG (reference sequence).

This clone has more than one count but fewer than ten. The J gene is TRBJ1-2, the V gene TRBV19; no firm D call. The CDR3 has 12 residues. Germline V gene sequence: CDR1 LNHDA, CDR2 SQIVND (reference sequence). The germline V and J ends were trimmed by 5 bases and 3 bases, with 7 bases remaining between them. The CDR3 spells CASSPGYYGYTF. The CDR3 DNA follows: TGTGCCAGTAGTCCCGGGTACTATGGCTACACCTTC.

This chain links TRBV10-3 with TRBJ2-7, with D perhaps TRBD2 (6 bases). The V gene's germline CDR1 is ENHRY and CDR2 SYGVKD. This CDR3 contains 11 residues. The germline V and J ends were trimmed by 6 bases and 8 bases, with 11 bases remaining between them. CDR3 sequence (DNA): TGTGCCATCAGCGGGGGTCCACAGCAGTACTTC. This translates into CAISGGPQQYF.

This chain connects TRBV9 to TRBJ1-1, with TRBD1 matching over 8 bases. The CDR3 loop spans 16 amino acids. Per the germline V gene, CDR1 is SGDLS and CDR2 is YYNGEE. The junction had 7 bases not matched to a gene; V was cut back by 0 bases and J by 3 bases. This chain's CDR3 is CASSVAPTGVDTEAFF. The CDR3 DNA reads TGTGCCAGCAGCGTAGCTCCGACAGGGGTAGACACTGAAGCTTTCTTT.

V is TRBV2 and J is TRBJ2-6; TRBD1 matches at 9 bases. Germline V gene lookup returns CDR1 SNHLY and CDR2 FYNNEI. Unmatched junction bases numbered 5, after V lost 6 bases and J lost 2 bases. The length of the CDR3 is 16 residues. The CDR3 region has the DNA TGTGCCAGCAGCCTACAGGGGGCGCCTGGGGCCAACGTCCTGACTTTC. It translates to CASSLQGAPGANVLTF.

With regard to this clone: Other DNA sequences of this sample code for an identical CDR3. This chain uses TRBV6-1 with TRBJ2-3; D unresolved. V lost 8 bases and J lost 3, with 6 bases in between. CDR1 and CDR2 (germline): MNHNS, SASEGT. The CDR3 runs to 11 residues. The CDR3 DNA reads TGTGCCAGCTCCCAGACAGATACGCAGTATTTT. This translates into CASSQTDTQYF.

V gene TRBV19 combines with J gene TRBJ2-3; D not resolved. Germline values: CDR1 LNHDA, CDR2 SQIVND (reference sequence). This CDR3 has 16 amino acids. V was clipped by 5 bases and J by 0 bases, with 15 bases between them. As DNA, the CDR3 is TGTGCCAGTAGTTCAGGAAAGCTGGCTAGCACAGATACGCAGTATTTT. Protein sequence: CASSSGKLASTDTQYF.

CDR3 loop: CATSRDLKLFWETGRGQDTQYF. Written as DNA, the CDR3 is TGTGCCACCAGCAGAGATCTTAAGTTATTCTGGGAGACAGGGAGGGGGCAAGATACGCAGTATTTT. The chain is built from TRBV15 and TRBJ2-3; D assignment may be TRBD1 or TRBD2 (7 bases each). V was trimmed by 0 bases and J by 5 bases, leaving 33 bases between them. Per germline, CDR1 LNHNV and CDR2 YYDKDF (reference sequence). This CDR3 has 22 residues.

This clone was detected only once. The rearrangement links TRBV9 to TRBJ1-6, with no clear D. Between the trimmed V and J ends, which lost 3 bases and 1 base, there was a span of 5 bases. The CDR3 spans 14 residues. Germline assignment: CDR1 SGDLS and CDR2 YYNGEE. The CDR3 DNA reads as TGTGCCAGCAGCGGGGGTTCCTATAATTCACCCCTCCACTTT. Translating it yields CASSGGSYNSPLHF. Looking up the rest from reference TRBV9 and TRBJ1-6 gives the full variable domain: DSGVTQTPKHLITATGQRVTLRCSPRSGDLSVYWYQQSLDQGLQFLIQYYNGEERAKGNILERFSAQQFPDLHSELNLSSLELGDSALYFCASSGGSYNSPLHFGNGTRLTVT.

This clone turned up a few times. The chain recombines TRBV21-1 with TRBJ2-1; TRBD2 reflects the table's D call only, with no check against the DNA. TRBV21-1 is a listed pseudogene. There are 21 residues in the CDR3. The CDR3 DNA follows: TGTGCCAGCAGCAAAGAGGGGACCGGGACTAGCGGGAGAGGATCCTACAATGAGCAGTTCTTC. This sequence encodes CASSKEGTGTSGRGSYNEQFF.

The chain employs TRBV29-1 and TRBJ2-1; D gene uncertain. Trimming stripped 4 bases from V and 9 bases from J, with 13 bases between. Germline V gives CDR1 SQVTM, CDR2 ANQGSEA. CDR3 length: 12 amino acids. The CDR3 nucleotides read TGCAGCGTTGGTCCCCGCCTAGGTGAGCAGTTCTTC. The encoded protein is CSVGPRLGEQFF.

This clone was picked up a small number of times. CDR3 nucleotide sequence: TGTGCCAGCAGTTCCCTACACACCCCCGCGACTCCCTATGGCTACACCTTC. Amino acid sequence: CASSSLHTPATPYGYTF. The rearrangement uses TRBV28 and TRBJ1-2; D gene ambiguous. Looked up from germline, CDR1 is MDHEN and CDR2 is SYDVKM. V lost 4 bases, J lost 4 bases, and 22 bases lay in between. The length of the CDR3 is 17 residues.

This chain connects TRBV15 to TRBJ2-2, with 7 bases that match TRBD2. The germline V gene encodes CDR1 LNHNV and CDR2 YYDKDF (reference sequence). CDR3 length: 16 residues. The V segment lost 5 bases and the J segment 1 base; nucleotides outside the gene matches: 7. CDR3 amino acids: CATSGRDYKNTGELFF. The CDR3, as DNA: TGTGCCACCAGCGGCCGGGACTACAAGAACACCGGGGAGCTGTTTTTT. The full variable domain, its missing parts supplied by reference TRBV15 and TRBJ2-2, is DAMVIQNPRYQVTQFGKPVTLSCSQTLNHNVMYWYQQKSSQAPKLLFHYYDKDFNNEADTPDNFQSRRPNTSFCFLDIRSPGLGDTAMYLCATSGRDYKNTGELFFGEGSRLTVL.

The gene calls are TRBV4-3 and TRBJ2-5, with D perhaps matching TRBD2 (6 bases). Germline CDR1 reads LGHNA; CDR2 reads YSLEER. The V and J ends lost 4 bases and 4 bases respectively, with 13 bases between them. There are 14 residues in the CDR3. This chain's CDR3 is CASSPGVGLETQYF. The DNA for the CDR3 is TGCGCCAGCAGCCCGGGGGTCGGGTTAGAGACCCAGTACTTC.